Described below is a single T cell receptor beta chain sequence and its context. Its target is not known. The V gene's germline CDR1 is SGHVS and CDR2 FQNEAQ. CDR3 length: 14 residues. Unmatched junction bases numbered 4, after V lost 6 bases and J lost 2 bases. This entry is derived from a study of T-cell memory formation after mild COVID-19. TCRdb used MiXCR to reprocess the 5' RACE reads, holding one entry per CDR3 protein. The data hold about 270,000 distinct CDR3 sequences, with roughly 17% observed a single time. Broader study findings: Pre-infection memory harbored some responding clones, suggesting cross-reactive memory joined.

The chain joins TRBV7-8 to TRBJ2-1; 7 bases map to TRBD2. The sequence came from a man in his late teens or twenties who had mild COVID-19 (a few samples of this study predate the infection). Cell type and time point are not known. The sequenced material came from PBMCs or a T cell subset sorted from them (not recorded which). The CDR3 loop is CASRAAGAYNEQFF. In nucleotides, the CDR3 is TGTGCCAGCAGAGCTGCGGGGGCCTACAATGAGCAGTTCTTC. Variable domain in full (rest from reference TRBV7-8 and TRBJ2-1): GAGVSQSPRYKVAKRGQDVALRCDPISGHVSLFWYQQALGQGPEFLTYFQNEAQLDKSGLPSDRFFAERPEGSVSTLKIQRTQQEDSAVYLCASRAAGAYNEQFFGPGTRLTVL.